Below, 29 T cell receptor beta chains from the same sample are listed, as sequenced in a study of T cells expressing NK-cell markers. TCRdb reanalyzed the 5' RACE reads and collapses them to one entry per CDR3 protein, without DNA. The specimen's table records 400,000 to 550,000 distinct CDR3 sequences. Sequenced: blood T cells: a sorted CD56 or NKG2C T cell subset, CD4+ or CD8+ T cells, or bulk PBMC T cells (not recorded which). The receptor set was obtained from a woman aged 18 to 75 in good health.

The rearrangement uses TRBV12-3 or TRBV12-4 and TRBJ2-5; there is no DNA to check the TCRdb D call of TRBD1. This CDR3 contains 15 residues. CDR3 loop: CASSRGTGVRETQYF.

J is TRBJ2-1 and V is TRBV7-3. CDR3 length: 16 amino acids. Germline assignment: CDR1 SGHTA and CDR2 FQGTGA. CDR3: CASSMHQALSYNEQFF.

The gene calls are TRBV2 and TRBJ2-2. The CDR3 totals 14 residues. Germline CDR1 SNHLY, CDR2 FYNNEI. This CDR3 reads CASSSQANTGELFF.

This chain uses TRBV5-6 with TRBJ2-1; TCRdb's assignment of TRBD2 cannot be checked, as there is no DNA. The CDR3 runs to 16 residues. Germline V CDR1 and CDR2: SGHDT, YYEEEE. CDR3 amino acids: CASSLERGRIGNEQFF.

The chain couples TRBV7-2 to TRBJ2-1. The CDR3 sequence is 13 residues long. Germline-derived CDR1 and CDR2 are SGHTA and FQGNSA. The CDR3: CASSLEGLGEQFF.

The chain employs TRBV27 and TRBJ2-5; TCRdb designates TRBD2, a call that cannot be tested without DNA. The CDR3 runs to 15 residues. CDR1 is MNHEY, CDR2 SMNVEV, per germline (reference sequence). The CDR3: CASSLTGGPVETQYF.

CDR3 residues: CSARDTGTGREKLFF. J is TRBJ1-4 and V is TRBV20-1; TCRdb's D call, TRBD1, is unchecked because there is no DNA. The CDR3 sequence is 15 residues long. Germline CDR1 reads DFQATT; CDR2 reads SNEGSKA (reference sequence).

The chain is built from TRBV29-1 and TRBJ2-3. CDR3 length: 11 residues. Germline CDR1 and CDR2: SQVTM and ANQGSEA. The CDR3 loop is CSVDQTDTQYF.

The CDR3: CSAVKLRTGTEAFF. The chain uses TRBV20-1 and TRBJ1-1. The CDR3 length is 14 residues. CDR1 and CDR2 (germline): DFQATT, SNEGSKA (reference sequence).

The chain couples TRBV6-1 to TRBJ2-7; TCRdb outputs TRBD2, but without DNA this stays unchecked. CDR1 is MNHNS, CDR2 SASEGT, per germline. The CDR3 is made up of 15 amino acids. CDR3 region: CASSERSPSFYEQYF.

This chain links TRBV15 with TRBJ2-1. The CDR3 loop spans 12 amino acids. Germline lookup yields CDR1 LNHNV and CDR2 YYDKDF (reference sequence). The CDR3 sequence: CATSSIGNEQFF.

The chain links TRBV7-9 to TRBJ1-1. Germline CDR1 reads SEHNR; CDR2 reads FQNEAQ (reference sequence). The CDR3 extends over 12 amino acids. CDR3 in amino acids: CASRETGTEAFF.

The V call is TRBV18, the J call TRBJ2-3; with no DNA, the TCRdb D assignment of TRBD2 cannot be verified. Germline V gene lookup returns CDR1 KGHSH and CDR2 LQKENI. This CDR3 is built from 13 residues. This CDR3 is CASSPGLTDTQYF.

The gene calls are TRBV16 and TRBJ1-5; TCRdb indicates TRBD1, and absent DNA this call remains unverified. CDR1 KGHSY and CDR2 FQNENV come from the germline V gene. This CDR3 spans 15 amino acids. The CDR3 here is CASSQETGSNQPQHF.

This chain links TRBV12-3 or TRBV12-4 with TRBJ2-3. This CDR3 contains 16 residues. CDR3 amino acids: CASSGVVERGTDTQYF.

The V and J genes are TRBV20-1 and TRBJ2-5; with no DNA, the TCRdb D assignment of TRBD2 cannot be verified. The CDR3 length is 19 residues. CDR1 is DFQATT, CDR2 SNEGSKA, per germline (reference sequence). The CDR3 loop is CSAFLTGTSGRSPQETQYF.

The gene calls are TRBV11-2 and TRBJ2-3; TCRdb proposes TRBD2, but this gene call is untestable without DNA. Looked up from germline, CDR1 is SGHAT and CDR2 is FQNNGV. The CDR3 is made up of 19 amino acids. CDR3: CASSLQLGTSGTSTDTQYF.

This chain links TRBV7-8 with TRBJ2-3; TCRdb's D gene call, TRBD1, goes unchecked for lack of DNA. This CDR3 has 16 amino acids. Germline CDR1 and CDR2: SGHVS and FQNEAQ. This CDR3 reads CASTLFGQPTTDTQYF.

The genes are TRBV29-1 and TRBJ1-2; TCRdb's D gene call, TRBD1, goes unchecked for lack of DNA. The V gene's germline CDR1 is SQVTM and CDR2 ANQGSEA. This CDR3 is 12 amino acids long. The CDR3: CSGDTSNYGYTF.

The rearrangement joins TRBV28 to TRBJ2-7; TCRdb names TRBD2, which stays unverified in the absence of DNA. The CDR3 contains 17 residues. Looked up from germline, CDR1 is MDHEN and CDR2 is SYDVKM. CDR3 amino acids: CASSLGLASGTGYEQYF.

V usage is TRBV12-3 or TRBV12-4 and J usage is TRBJ1-2. The CDR3 sequence is 11 residues long. CDR3 residues: CASRLAQGYTF.

The chain employs TRBV12-5 and TRBJ2-3. The germline CDR1 and CDR2 sequences are LGHNT and FRNRAP. The CDR3 has 15 amino acids. The CDR3 loop reads CASGLAHEVGDTQYF.

The chain uses TRBV13 and TRBJ2-7; no DNA is available, so the TRBD2 call from TCRdb remains unchecked. Per the germline V gene, CDR1 is PRHDT and CDR2 is FYEKMQ (reference sequence). The CDR3 is 15 residues long. This CDR3 reads CASSPGPPGAYEQYF.

CDR3 loop: CSARDPPSDTQYF. The chain joins TRBV20-1 to TRBJ2-3; without DNA, the TCRdb call of TRBD1 cannot be checked. Germline values: CDR1 DFQATT, CDR2 SNEGSKA (reference sequence). The CDR3 contains 13 residues.

This chain connects TRBV4-1 to TRBJ2-1. This CDR3 has 14 amino acids. The germline V gene has CDR1 MGHRA and CDR2 YSYEKL. The CDR3 sequence is CASSQPVPSNEQFF.

The gene calls are TRBV7-9 and TRBJ1-5; TCRdb's D call of TRBD1 is untestable without DNA. Germline CDR1 SEHNR, CDR2 FQNEAQ (reference sequence). The CDR3 sequence is 15 residues long. The CDR3 loop reads CASEGGGGNNQPQHF.

The gene calls are TRBV28 and TRBJ2-4; TCRdb's D gene call, TRBD2, goes unchecked for lack of DNA. Germline assignment: CDR1 MDHEN and CDR2 SYDVKM. The CDR3 is 18 amino acids. This chain's CDR3 is CASSLWTAREGTKNIQYF.

V and J are TRBV27 and TRBJ2-7; TCRdb proposes TRBD2, but this gene call is untestable without DNA. CDR3 size: 17 residues. The germline gives CDR1 MNHEY, CDR2 SMNVEV (reference sequence). The CDR3 sequence is CASSFGLTGPTPYEQYF.

The chain has TRBV7-2 and TRBJ1-2; the D call of TRBD1 rests on TCRdb alone, since no DNA is present to check it. From germline, CDR1 is SGHTA and CDR2 FQGNSA. This CDR3 region has 13 residues. This CDR3 is CASSLNRGDGYTF.